This T cell receptor beta chain was captured in a study of T cells in Graves' hyperthyroidism and ophthalmopathy. RNA transcripts yielded amplified TCR beta CDR3 regions. HTBI primers drove first-round RT-PCR of the TCR CDR3. A single record per CDR3 protein comes from TCRdb applying MiXCR to the multiplex PCR reads. The table shows approximately 640,000 distinct CDR3 sequences, with around 16% occurring only once. Disease duration under 2 months; hyperthyroidism patients were aged 18 to 65. Patients were excluded because of uncontrolled infection, other autoimmune disease, pregnancy or lactation. Clinical symptoms, serum thyroxine and TRAb, thyroid ultrasound and orbital computed tomography were used for the diagnoses. This clonotype occurred many times. Its antigen remains unidentified. Study-level results: In the blood, most expanded thyroid clonotypes above 0.001 appeared as well.

The TCR was taken from a man aged 45-60 years with Graves' hyperthyroidism. Sequencing was carried out using blood.

The CDR3 spells CASSLVGLASGEQFF. The CDR3 DNA follows: TGTGCCAGCAGCTTAGTCGGACTAGCATCCGGTGAGCAGTTCTTC. The V and J genes are TRBV7-6 and TRBJ2-1; 8 nucleotides agree with TRBD2. The junction had 8 bases not matched to a gene; V was cut back by 1 base and J by 9 bases. There are 15 residues in the CDR3. Per germline, CDR1 SGHVS and CDR2 FNYEAQ.